This entry features one T cell receptor (beta chain) sequence. The antigen this receptor binds is unknown. No quality values exist for individual bases; no much larger clone is one base distant. The data stem from a study of cytomegalovirus exposure and HLA in healthy donors (dated by TCRdb to about 2017). At the level of the whole study: According to an earlier analysis of 550 to 700 of the donors, about 180 million T cells yielded 117 million unique TCR beta sequences and 276 Gb of sequence data. About 300 gigabases of sequencing data and some 85 million unique TCR sequences were included in an early release covering about 620 HLA-typed donors. Of the 300 to 500 genotyped donors, more than 75% were placed in the genetic ancestry cluster associated with self-reported Caucasian donors. The study aimed to test whether signatures of past pathogen exposure could be identified by cataloging public T cell receptors. The study used immunosequencing to profile the T cell repertoires of about 670 subjects and linked those repertoires to cytomegalovirus serostatus. A separate validation cohort of 100 to 150 different subjects was used in addition to the approximately 670-subject first cohort. The study combined high-throughput TCR immunosequencing, statistical association of individual TCRs with disease status, and machine learning to predict cytomegalovirus infection status. A later analysis re-examined previously published TCR beta repertoires from just over 650 donors and added high-resolution HLA genotyping to investigate patterns of TCR occurrence. In the later analysis, no new phenotypic data were used to find candidate immune exposures; instead, reliance was placed on TCR beta sequences and their occurrence across donors. An earlier analysis of approximately 630 of the donors applied high-throughput TCR beta sequencing to assess whether each TCR beta V gene segment acted as functional or pseudogenic. Donor age, sex, ethnicity and CMV serostatus were compiled alongside the repertoire data. A later genetic analysis used genome-wide SNP genotypes for about three fifths of the 666 donors, treating that subset as a discovery cohort. All discovery cohort repertoires had been generated using a single sequencing platform. HLA typing included class I and class II loci at four-digit resolution. Typing coverage varied by locus: roughly 620-640 donors for A, B, C, DRB1 and DQB1; under 550 for DQA1; more than 600 for DPA1; approximately 490 for DPB1. Four to six DR-DQ haplotypes were handled as single units for association and clustering, since linkage in the cohort was strong. Across 398 genotyped donors of the cohort, an average of approximately 240,000 unique TCR beta nucleotide sequences per donor were sequenced, and roughly 20% of those sequences were non-productive.

From the cysteine up to the phenylalanine, the CDR3 has a length of 13 residues. Only the CDR3 part of the read is kept: 39 bases, read in frame from the first base. For CDR1 and CDR2, the germline V gene lists MGHRA and YSYEKL. V is pared back by 1 base and J by 5 bases, with 9 bases lying between the germline termini. General study outcomes and caveats: Roughly uniform sequencing depth across donors was assumed in presence/absence analyses, although this assumption may not hold. Only TCR beta chains were sequenced in this cohort, and the absence of alpha or paired-chain data limited detectable features. A later analysis found that most CMV-associated TCR beta chains appeared HLA-restricted, with HLA associations seemingly driven largely by CMV exposure. In a later analysis, the rate of TCR association differed among HLA loci, with DRB1 alleles having the most associated TCRs and HLA-C alleles having the fewest. Three of the identified cytomegalovirus-associated TCR beta chains were confirmed in vitro to be specific for cytomegalovirus antigens. For the cohort, immune exposure information was limited to CMV serostatus. A later genetic analysis associated a missense DCLRE1C variant with V-gene and J-gene trimming of TCR beta chains, and an independent cohort replicated the association. In the study, about 150 TCR beta chains were listed as associated with cytomegalovirus. The classifier was reported to diagnose cytomegalovirus status with high specificity and sensitivity in both the original cohort and the validation cohort. Several of the top co-occurrence clusters appeared to be linked to parvovirus B19, influenza, CMV and Epstein-Barr virus, according to a later analysis. HLA typing was unavailable for some donors at each locus, so association tests used only the typed subset. In a later genetic analysis, fewer N-insertions in productive TCRs were reported among donors in an Asian-associated ancestry cluster than the roughly 700-donor mean. Assigning TCR associations to individual alleles was difficult when HLA alleles, especially DR and DQ, strongly co-occurred. Because counts were too low, 15 to 20 rarely observed V segments, including chromosome 9 orphons, were excluded from the earlier analysis of about 500 of the donors. The 87-base-pair reads could not distinguish some IMGT-functional V segments, including TRBV6-2 and TRBV6-3, so those segments were excluded. Linkage disequilibrium might explain the correlated functional status among segregating V segments, but an unknown experimental factor could not be ruled out. A further reported finding was that TCR beta sequences accurately predicted the HLA-A and HLA-B alleles for most subjects in the first cohort. Broadly in line with IMGT annotations, most TCR beta V segments showed up in productive rearrangements about 87% or about 30% of the time in an earlier analysis of approximately 640 of the donors. A cluster of highly shared sequence variants was judged likely to be a technical artifact of the sequencing pipeline. In a later analysis, HLA-associated TCR beta chains showed more clonal expansion and lower generation probabilities than non-associated chains that were equally common. Across donors, most TCR sequences were observed very rarely, whereas some public TCRs were present in many individuals. Specific HLA alleles were associated with more than 15,000 TCR beta sequences at a false discovery rate of 0.05 in a later analysis. The authors suggested that the approach could potentially be extended to other disease states and immunological phenotypes.

Library preparation used the immunoSEQ multiplex PCR assay. A mixture of 60 forward primers for TCR Vbeta segments and 13 reverse primers for TCR Jbeta segments was used in the multiplex PCR. The CDR3 region of rearranged TCR beta genes was amplified from genomic DNA with a multiplex PCR assay. The amplified TCR beta libraries were sequenced on the Illumina HiSeq System as 87-base-pair reads. The published analysis was carried out like this. A later analysis tallied about 77 million unique TCR beta chains across the 550 to 850 repertoires, and approximately 9.9 million of those chains were shared by two or more donors. To remove PCR and sequencing errors, raw reads were error-corrected and collapsed into unique sequences using a nearest-neighbor algorithm that merged closely related sequences. CDR3 sequences were aligned to IMGT reference sequences to assign V, D and J gene segments. For a sequence to be retained, a match of at least six nucleotides to both a V gene segment and a J gene segment was required. Rearrangements were classified as productive when the CDR3 lacked stop codons and remained in frame with V and J, and all other rearrangements were classified as non-productive. Following IMGT convention, CDR3 was defined as the stretch from the second conserved V-encoded cysteine up to the conserved J-encoded phenylalanine. Sequences without an unambiguous match to a single V gene segment were excluded from the earlier analysis of a few hundred of the donors. An earlier analysis of a few hundred of the donors classified V segments as functional when productive rearrangements were above 56.7% and as segregating when the standard deviation between donors was above 5%. A statistical classification framework was developed to diagnose cytomegalovirus status using the catalog of TCR beta chain sequences. In a later analysis, V and J genes were assigned by comparing TCR nucleotide sequences against IMGT/GENE-DB human TR gene sequences. A later analysis assigned CDR3 sequences and most-parsimonious VDJ recombination scenarios with the TCRdist pipeline. In a later analysis, every TCR beta chain was defined by the combination of its CDR3 amino acid sequence and its V-gene family, and reads without a unique V-gene family were dropped. A later analysis removed roughly 590 highly shared, low-generation-probability nucleotide sequences to deal with suspected cross-contamination and a sequencing artifact. In a later analysis, a clonal expansion index was calculated for each public chain from normalized within-repertoire ranks of inferred template counts. Generation probabilities in a later analysis came from a VDJ recombination model fitted to out-of-frame rearrangements, and those results were checked against IGoR. Hypergeometric tests were used in a later analysis to score TCR-TCR, TCR-HLA and TCR-CMV co-occurrence, with a repertoire-size bias correction applied to the TCR pairs. In a later analysis, false discovery rates were estimated by permuting HLA or CMV assignments 20 times. In a later analysis, co-occurring TCRs were grouped using DBSCAN, and TCRdist sequence similarity was added for clustering within HLA-allele-positive subsets. Co-occurrence clustering excluded repertoires with fewer than 30,000 or more than 120,000 public chains, plus five with anomalous nucleotide sharing. TCRdb's version of the immuneACCESS table is confined to in-frame rearrangements and falls short of the full clone set. An unresolved V gene accounts for under half of the shortfall where checked; the remainder is of unknown origin. V, J and clone size are taken as reported in that table, and D and trimming were inferred from the DNA itself. The sample table contains roughly 190,000 clones; only one count was recorded for approximately 84% of them. 3% to 4% of the sample is in the top ten clones.

The cohort consisted of more than 650 healthy bone marrow donors. All cohort members were sampled while nominally healthy, although unrecorded immune exposures were likely present. The donor was CMV seronegative and was included in the group of several hundred seronegative cohort members. A peripheral blood sample was collected from each donor, and TCR beta sequencing was performed on peripheral blood mononuclear cells. The Qiagen DNeasy Blood Extraction Kit was used to extract genomic DNA from the blood cell samples. The TCR comes from a man in his forties or fifties in good health and CMV-seronegative. The sample taken for sequencing was PBMCs. Recombination joined TRBV4-1 with TRBJ2-7; the D gene identity is not certain. The CDR3 reads as follows: CASSQGYFHEQYF. The DNA sequence follows: TGCGCCAGCAGCCAAGGCTACTTCCACGAGCAGTACTTC.